The 3 T cell receptor beta chains below come from one sample, sequenced in a study of cytomegalovirus exposure and HLA in healthy donors (dated by TCRdb to about 2017). Library method: the immunoSEQ multiplex PCR assay. Entries here come from immuneACCESS through TCRdb and include only in-frame sequences with V and J called. Some clones fail to appear in such tables; in the studies checked, an unresolved V gene covers under half of the shortfall, and the cause of the remainder is unknown. The sample table records 160,000 or so clones; more than 70% of these occur just once. The ten largest clones represent 2.5% to 3% of the sample. Specimen: PBMCs. The receptors stem from a man between 18 and 35 years old in good health and CMV-seronegative.

The chain combines TRBV9 with TRBJ2-3, with D hard to call. V was clipped by 4 bases and J by 1 base, with 13 bases between them. Germline V CDR1 and CDR2: SGDLS, YYNGEE. CDR3 length equals 15 residues. The CDR3 here is CASSPLVAGTDTQYF. The CDR3, as DNA: TGTGCCAGCAGCCCTCTGGTGGCCGGCACAGATACGCAGTATTTT.

This clone was observed once. This chain connects TRBV2 to TRBJ2-3; the match to TRBD2 covers 8 bases. Germline lookup yields CDR1 SNHLY and CDR2 FYNNEI. V shed 4 bases, J shed 3 bases, and the junction held 9 bases outside the gene matches. The CDR3 has 16 amino acids. CDR3 amino acids: CASSGTSGGYTDTQYF. For the CDR3, the DNA is TGTGCCAGCAGTGGGACCTCGGGGGGGTATACAGATACGCAGTATTTT.

The V gene is TRBV5-8, the J gene TRBJ2-1; 9 bases are a match to TRBD1. From germline, CDR1 is SGHTS and CDR2 YDEGEE. J gave up 5 bases and V 3 bases, and 3 bases lay outside the gene matches. This CDR3 comprises 14 residues. CDR3 DNA sequence: TGTGCCAGCAGCTCCGGGACAGGGAACAATGAGCAGTTCTTC. Translating gives CASSSGTGNNEQFF.